A single T cell receptor beta chain is shown here with its context. Its antigen is not known. The sample is drawn from a study of blood T cells in healthy people across ages. Study-wide results and caveats: The fall in TCR beta diversity per million T cells was roughly linear with age. Diversity estimated from one million T cells was considered an underestimate. Any changes in expanded clonotypes were possibly confounded, as donor CMV status remained unknown. When set beside aged donors, long-lived donors presented more naive CD4+ cells and higher diversity.

This CDR3 comprises 17 residues. Per the germline V gene, CDR1 is KGHDR and CDR2 is SFDVKD. Trimming cost V 0 bases and J 1 base; bases outside gene matches: 7. Next came a second PCR, run for roughly 6 to 11 cycles, which used a sample-barcoded 5' primer along with a J-beta primer mix. TCRdb re-called the 5' RACE reads with MiXCR, one entry per CDR3 protein. Of roughly 1.7 million distinct CDR3 sequences detected, almost 35% appear once; the ten largest clones hold approximately 10%. The sequence derives from a woman aged 25 to 39 in good health. The sequenced sample consisted of blood. The chain joins TRBV24-1 to TRBJ2-5, with 7 nucleotides matching TRBD2. CDR3 sequence: CATSDLQGRVGQETQYF. The CDR3 DNA follows: TGTGCCACCAGTGATTTGCAAGGGAGGGTGGGCCAAGAGACCCAGTACTTC.